These T cell receptor beta chains were read from a single sample in a study of T cell responses to AZD1222 COVID-19 vaccine. Clones were sequenced by immunoSEQ multiplex PCR, and TCRdb holds only the in-frame ones, with some missing. Of 95,000 to 150,000 clones detected, approximately 92% appear once; the ten largest clones hold approximately 8%. This sample comprised peripheral blood, obtained 28 days after the second AZD1222 dose. The receptors originated from an adult who received the AZD1222 COVID-19 vaccine. Both conserved end residues are part of each CDR3. The D gene is left open where the match is weak. Size is omitted from some rows. Given values are once, few, many or a class for expanded clones.

D gene,clone size,J gene,V gene,CDR3 protein,CDR3 DNA
.,.,TRBJ1-6,TRBV28,CASSLSTGRDSPLHF,TGTGCCAGCAGTTTATCGACAGGTCGCGATTCACCCCTCCACTTT
TRBD1,.,TRBJ2-7,TRBV6-5,CASREGGQGGYEQYF,TGTGCCAGCAGAGAGGGTGGACAGGGTGGCTACGAGCAGTACTTC
.,.,TRBJ1-2,TRBV20-1,CSASTRGLANYGYTF,TGCAGTGCTAGTACTAGGGGGTTAGCTAACTATGGCTACACCTTC
.,.,TRBJ1-5,TRBV10-2,CASSERGPNQPQHF,TGCGCCAGCAGTGAGCGCGGGCCAAATCAGCCCCAGCATTTT
.,.,TRBJ1-4,TRBV11-2,CASSLRGEKLFF,TGTGCCAGCAGCTTACGGGGTGAAAAACTGTTTTTT
.,.,TRBJ2-7,TRBV24-1,CATSDATLGEQYF,TGTGCCACCAGTGACGCAACACTGGGGGAGCAGTACTTC
.,.,TRBJ2-7,TRBV28,CASHKNPSREQYF,TGTGCCAGCCACAAGAACCCGTCCCGAGAGCAGTACTTC
.,once,TRBJ1-4,TRBV19,CASSKGGPTATNEKLFF,TGTGCCAGTAGTAAGGGGGGTCCGACGGCAACTAATGAAAAACTGTTTTTT
TRBD1,.,TRBJ1-1,TRBV18,CASSQNGQENTEAFF,TGTGCCAGCTCACAAAATGGACAGGAAAACACTGAAGCTTTCTTT
TRBD1,.,TRBJ1-4,TRBV7-9,CASSLEDRANEKLFF,TGTGCCAGCAGCCTAGAGGACAGGGCTAATGAAAAACTGTTTTTT
.,.,TRBJ2-3,TRBV27,CASSLSPNRLVPDTQYF,TGTGCCAGCAGTTTATCCCCCAATCGACTAGTTCCAGATACGCAGTATTTT
.,.,TRBJ2-7,TRBV3-1/TRBV3-2,CASSEGGGIYEQYF,TGTGCCAGCAGCGAGGGGGGTGGGATATACGAGCAGTACTTC
TRBD1,.,TRBJ1-2,TRBV28,CASSRDRAEYGYTF,TGTGCCAGCAGCAGGGACAGGGCGGAGTATGGCTACACCTTC
TRBD1,.,TRBJ2-7,TRBV19,CASRQTGESYEQYF,TGTGCCAGTAGGCAGACAGGGGAGTCCTACGAGCAGTACTTC
.,.,TRBJ1-4,TRBV6-5,CASSYSPGRFNEKLFF,TGTGCCAGCAGTTACTCCCCCGGACGGTTTAATGAAAAACTGTTTTTT
TRBD1,.,TRBJ1-4,TRBV7-9,CASSLTPGQSVEKLFF,TGTGCCAGCAGCTTAACACCGGGACAGTCGGTTGAAAAACTGTTTTTT
TRBD1,.,TRBJ2-1,TRBV7-9,CASSLGTGFKQFF,TGTGCCAGCAGCTTAGGGACAGGGTTCAAGCAGTTCTTC
.,.,TRBJ1-4,TRBV21-1,CASSKACAEPGKLFF,TGTGCCAGCAGCAAAGCATGCGCCGAGCCGGGGAAACTGTTTTTT
.,.,TRBJ1-1,TRBV27,CASGGWEANSETFF,TGTGCCAGCGGGGGTTGGGAGGCGAACTCTGAAACTTTCTTT
.,.,TRBJ1-5,TRBV23-1,CASSQGAQPQHF,TGCGCCAGCAGTCAAGGTGCGCAGCCCCAGCATTTT
.,.,TRBJ1-6,TRBV19,CASSMWQDDNSPLHF,TGTGCCAGTAGTATGTGGCAGGACGATAATTCACCCCTCCACTTT
TRBD1,.,TRBJ2-1,TRBV3-1/TRBV3-2,CASSQPGTAYNEQFF,TGTGCCAGCAGCCAACCCGGGACAGCCTACAATGAGCAGTTCTTC
.,few,TRBJ1-2,TRBV7-9,CAGWAFIDGYTF,TGTGCAGGCTGGGCTTTCATCGATGGCTACACCTTC
TRBD1,once,TRBJ1-2,TRBV15,CATSRPGQGPSYGYTF,TGTGCCACCAGCAGGCCGGGACAGGGACCCTCCTATGGCTACACCTTC
.,.,TRBJ1-1,TRBV3-1/TRBV3-2,CASSQPAGLQEKAFF,TGTGCCAGCAGCCAACCCGCGGGTCTACAGGAAAAAGCTTTCTTT
TRBD1,.,TRBJ2-2,TRBV28,CASEPTGQPTGELFF,TGTGCCAGCGAACCAACGGGACAGCCGACCGGGGAGCTGTTTTTT
.,.,TRBJ1-1,TRBV20-1,CSASGPNTEAFF,TGCAGTGCTAGTGGCCCGAACACTGAAGCTTTCTTT
TRBD1,once,TRBJ2-7,TRBV19,CASSIRLRGLDEQYF,TGTGCCAGTAGTATCCGTCTCAGGGGGCTAGACGAGCAGTACTTC
.,.,TRBJ2-2,TRBV2,CASSEFPGDTGELFF,TGTGCCAGCAGTGAATTCCCGGGCGACACCGGGGAGCTGTTTTTT
.,.,TRBJ1-2,TRBV7-9,CASSSATGDYGYTF,TGTGCCAGCAGCTCGGCCACGGGCGACTATGGCTACACCTTC
.,.,TRBJ1-2,TRBV28,CASLDGYGYTF,TGTGCCAGCCTGGACGGGTATGGCTACACCTTC
TRBD1,.,TRBJ2-6,TRBV6-6,CASIRRTGKNSGANVLTF,TGTGCCAGCATTCGACGGACAGGGAAAAACTCTGGGGCCAACGTCCTGACTTTC
TRBD2,.,TRBJ2-2,TRBV7-9,CASSVGTTTGELFF,TGTGCCAGCAGCGTCGGGACTACCACCGGGGAGCTGTTTTTT
.,.,TRBJ1-1,TRBV6-5,CASSNRPRDTEAFF,TGTGCCAGCAGTAACAGGCCTCGGGACACTGAAGCTTTCTTT
.,.,TRBJ2-7,TRBV11-2,CASSLDPSPGYEQYF,TGTGCCAGCAGCTTAGATCCCAGCCCGGGGTACGAGCAGTACTTC
.,.,TRBJ1-2,TRBV2,CASSGQAYGYTF,TGTGCCAGCAGTGGGCAGGCCTATGGCTACACCTTC
.,.,TRBJ2-7,TRBV5-6,CASTLAFAQGQDLRREQYF,TGTGCCAGCACCCTAGCGTTTGCACAGGGCCAAGATCTGAGGAGGGAGCAGTACTTC
.,.,TRBJ2-7,TRBV7-2,CASSSQGGASYEQYF,TGTGCCAGCAGCTCCCAGGGAGGCGCTTCCTACGAGCAGTACTTC
.,.,TRBJ2-7,TRBV7-9,CASSFPVPPYEQYF,TGTGCCAGCAGCTTCCCAGTTCCCCCCTACGAGCAGTACTTC
.,.,TRBJ1-5,TRBV28,CATSGNQPQHF,TGTGCCACCAGTGGAAATCAGCCCCAGCATTTT
.,.,TRBJ2-2,TRBV28,CASSLGHSNTGELFF,TGTGCCAGCAGTTTGGGTCACTCGAACACCGGGGAGCTGTTTTTT
.,many,TRBJ1-2,TRBV7-9,CASSLVNGGRGYTF,TGTGCCAGCAGCTTAGTCAACGGGGGTCGTGGCTACACCTTC
.,.,TRBJ2-6,TRBV19,CASMGTRTGSSGANVLTF,TGTGCCAGTATGGGCACCCGGACGGGGAGCTCTGGGGCCAACGTCCTGACTTTC
TRBD1,.,TRBJ1-2,TRBV11-1,CASSVQGTYNYGYTF,TGTGCCAGCAGCGTACAGGGGACCTATAACTATGGCTACACCTTC
.,.,TRBJ2-7,TRBV5-4,CASSLDGNYEQYF,TGTGCCAGCAGCTTGGACGGAAACTACGAGCAGTACTTC